Following are 28 T cell receptor beta chains from one sample sequenced in a study of blood T cell repertoires in COVID-19. The method was immunoSEQ multiplex PCR; TCRdb's version includes in-frame clones alone and lacks a portion of them. The table shows 20,000 to 30,000 clones, with approximately 84% occurring only once. The sample was peripheral blood. The origin of the receptors is a woman of 80 years or more with acute or convalescent COVID-19.

CDR3 amino acids: CASSVVPSGPYEQYF. In DNA form, the CDR3 reads TGTGCCAGCAGCGTAGTTCCTAGCGGGCCCTACGAGCAGTACTTC. This chain joins TRBV9 and TRBJ2-7; 8 bases fit TRBD2. From germline, CDR1 is SGDLS and CDR2 YYNGEE. This CDR3 is 15 amino acids long. V lost 0 bases, J lost 2 bases, and 4 bases stayed unmatched.

There are a few counts of this clone. Here the CDR3 reads CATSTKRQGNQPQHF. The CDR3, as DNA: TGTGCCACCAGCACCAAGAGACAGGGGAATCAGCCCCAGCATTTT. The chain is built from TRBV15 and TRBJ1-5; TRBD1 aligns across 8 bases. CDR3 length: 15 residues. Per germline, CDR1 LNHNV and CDR2 YYDKDF (reference sequence). V shed 4 bases and J 4 bases; nucleotides not matched to a gene: 6.

This chain uses TRBV6-2 or TRBV6-3 with TRBJ2-3; TRBD1 is a possible D gene (6 bases). This CDR3 contains 12 residues. V shed 5 bases and J shed 5 bases, with 8 bases lying between them. In germline, CDR1 is MNHEY, CDR2 SVGEGT. CDR3 amino acids: CASSLRGDTQYF. The DNA for the CDR3 is TGTGCCAGCAGTCTCAGGGGAGATACGCAGTATTTT.

The chain joins TRBV12-5 to TRBJ2-2; TRBD1 matches at 9 bases. The CDR3 contains 17 residues. In germline, CDR1 is LGHNT, CDR2 FRNRAP. With V trimmed by 5 bases and J by 7 bases, 14 bases remained unmatched. For the CDR3, the DNA is TGTGCTAGTGGTCGCGCCACCGGGACAGGGTCCCACGGGGAGCTGTTTTTT. It encodes CASGRATGTGSHGELFF.

The chain carries TRBV7-2 and TRBJ1-2, with D hard to call. Germline CDR1 SGHTA, CDR2 FQGNSA. This CDR3 region has 15 residues. Trimming cost V 1 base and J 0 bases, with 9 bases left between them. CDR3 bases: TGTGCCAGCAGCTTAGGCGGTCTAGCTAACTATGGCTACACCTTC. It translates to CASSLGGLANYGYTF.

The genes are TRBV19 and TRBJ2-5, with a possible D match to TRBD2 (6 bases). CDR1 is LNHDA and CDR2 is SQIVND in the germline V gene (reference sequence). V was trimmed by 1 base and J by 3 bases, leaving 15 bases between them. The CDR3 has 16 residues. The CDR3 loop is CASSIVGGRVEETQYF. CDR3 sequence (DNA): TGTGCCAGTAGTATAGTCGGGGGAAGGGTGGAAGAGACCCAGTACTTC.

This clone appeared a single time. The chain uses TRBV5-5 and TRBJ1-2; 8 bases agree with TRBD1. The length of the CDR3 is 16 residues. Germline V gene lookup returns CDR1 SGHKS and CDR2 YYEKEE (reference sequence). Trimming removed 3 bases from V and 4 bases from J; junction bases left unmatched: 11. The CDR3 region is CASSSIRQGIFYGYTF. Written as DNA, the CDR3 is TGTGCCAGCAGCTCTATAAGACAGGGGATATTCTATGGCTACACCTTC.

This clone was found a few times. This sequence joins TRBV6-2 or TRBV6-3 and TRBJ2-1, with 9 bases that match TRBD1. CDR1 and CDR2 from the germline V gene are MNHEY and SVGEGT. The V and J ends lost 5 bases and 3 bases, in that order; junction bases with no gene match: 8. CDR3 length: 16 residues. The CDR3 sequence is CASSPQGASFYNEQFF. The CDR3 DNA reads as TGTGCCAGCAGTCCACAGGGGGCGAGTTTCTACAATGAGCAGTTCTTC.

The V and J genes are TRBV6-5 and TRBJ2-3; TRBD2 agrees at 11 bases. V dropped 2 bases and J dropped 1; count of bases not matched to a gene: 2. Germline assignment: CDR1 MNHEY and CDR2 SVGAGI. The CDR3 runs 16 residues. CDR3 sequence reads: CASSYETSGGTDTQYF. The CDR3 nucleotides are TGTGCCAGCAGTTACGAGACTAGCGGGGGCACAGATACGCAGTATTTT.

About this clone itself: One end of the junction varies from germline; a read error may be responsible. The chain combines TRBV11-2 with TRBJ2-2; perhaps TRBD2 as D (5 bases). The germline V gene encodes CDR1 SGHAT and CDR2 FQNNGV. CDR3 length equals 12 residues. CDR3 sequence (DNA): TGTGCCAGCAGCTTAAGAAGCACCGGGGATGAATTT. This gives the protein CASSLRSTGDEF. The variable domain in full, completed from reference TRBV11-2 and TRBJ2-2, reads EAGVAQSPRYKIIEKRQSVAFWCNPISGHATLYWYQQILGQGPKLLIQFQNNGVVDDSQLPKDRFSAERLKGVDSTLKIQPAKLEDSAVYLCASSLRSTGDEFGEGSRLTVL.

In its sample, this clone was seen a few times. This chain connects TRBV6-7 to TRBJ1-6; the D gene is possibly TRBD1 (5 bases). TRBV6-7 is an open reading frame whose function is uncertain. The CDR3 covers 20 residues. Trimming removed 0 bases from V and 2 bases from J, with 20 bases in between. The CDR3 is CASSYSLLGPRVPYNSPLHF. In DNA form, the CDR3 reads TGTGCCAGCAGTTACTCCCTTCTGGGGCCTAGGGTACCCTATAATTCACCCCTCCACTTT.

The chain employs TRBV3-1 (or the pseudogene TRBV3-2) and TRBJ2-1; possible D gene TRBD2, 6 bases. Trimming cost V 0 bases and J 13 bases, with 13 bases left between them. Per the germline V gene, CDR1 is LGHDT and CDR2 is YNNKEL (reference sequence). The CDR3 spans 13 residues. The CDR3 bases are TGTGCCAGCAGCCAAGACCCCACTAGCAGTCAGTTCTTC. Amino acid sequence: CASSQDPTSSQFF.

The CDR3 DNA reads as TGTGCCTGGAGTGGAGGGGGACCCCGGGGAGCTTTCTTT. Translating gives CAWSGGGPRGAFF. V is TRBV30 and J is TRBJ1-1; maybe TRBD1 (6 bases). The V gene lost 1 base and the J gene lost 10 bases, with 16 bases spanning the gap. CDR1 GTSNPN and CDR2 SVGIG come from the germline V gene (reference sequence). The CDR3 has 13 residues.

The chain combines TRBV9 with TRBJ1-2; a possible D gene is TRBD1 (6 bases). CDR3 length equals 15 residues. Trimming took 6 bases from V and 4 from J, leaving 19 bases between them. From germline, CDR1 is SGDLS and CDR2 YYNGEE. The CDR3 coding sequence is TGTGCCAGCACCGTCGGGACACAACCCCTCTATGGCTACACCTTC. This translates into CASTVGTQPLYGYTF. The full variable domain, its missing parts supplied by reference TRBV9 and TRBJ1-2, is DSGVTQTPKHLITATGQRVTLRCSPRSGDLSVYWYQQSLDQGLQFLIQYYNGEERAKGNILERFSAQQFPDLHSELNLSSLELGDSALYFCASTVGTQPLYGYTFGSGTRLTVV.

The chain joins TRBV21-1 to TRBJ2-1; the table gives TRBD2 as D, unverified against the DNA. TRBV21-1 counts as a pseudogene. CDR3 length: 17 amino acids. DNA for the CDR3: TGTGCCAGCAGCAAAGGGGGTAGCGGGAGAGGCTACAATGAGCAGTTCTTC. Translated, it gives CASSKGGSGRGYNEQFF.

This clone came up once. The chain employs TRBV11-2 and TRBJ1-2, with D possibly being TRBD1 (5 bases). V lost 3 bases, J lost 0 bases, and 11 bases lay in between. Germline lookup yields CDR1 SGHAT and CDR2 FQNNGV. CDR3 length: 15 residues. CDR3 sequence: CASSLTVNANYGYTF. CDR3 nucleotide sequence: TGTGCCAGCAGCTTGACAGTGAACGCTAACTATGGCTACACCTTC.

CDR3 amino acids: CASSLAGGQGNYEQYF. The DNA for the CDR3 is TGTGCCAGCAGCCTGGCTGGGGGACAGGGAAACTACGAGCAGTACTTC. V gene TRBV5-4 combines with J gene TRBJ2-7; 9 bases line up with TRBD1. Trimming at V came to 4 bases and at J to 3 bases, leaving 11 bases not matched to a gene. Germline assignment: CDR1 SGHNT and CDR2 YYREEE (reference sequence). The CDR3 has 16 amino acids.

The chain joins TRBV5-1 to TRBJ2-5, with 8 positions matching TRBD2. Germline V gene data show CDR1 as SGHRS and CDR2 as YFSETQ. V trimming: 2 bases; J trimming: 5 bases; junction bases outside the gene matches: 8. The CDR3 loop spans 15 amino acids. The CDR3 spells CASSFQSGLEETQYF. CDR3 nucleotide sequence: TGCGCCAGCAGCTTTCAATCGGGACTAGAGGAGACCCAGTACTTC.

This clone is a singleton in its sample. The rearrangement links TRBV7-7 to TRBJ2-5, with 9 bases lining up with TRBD1. Germline trimming cut 7 bases from V and 2 bases from J; bases unmatched to any gene: 8. The CDR3 extends over 15 amino acids. Per germline, CDR1 SSHAT and CDR2 FNYEAQ (reference sequence). CDR3 residues: CASTPGQGTQETQYF. The DNA of the CDR3 is TGTGCCAGCACACCGGGACAGGGTACACAAGAGACCCAGTACTTC.

The chain has TRBV4-1 and TRBJ1-1; unclear D gene. The CDR3 covers 16 residues. Trimming shortened V by 2 bases and J by 3 bases, and 16 bases separated the two germline ends. CDR1 MGHRA and CDR2 YSYEKL come from the germline V gene. The DNA for the CDR3 is TGCGCCAGCAGCCAACCTACCCATCGAACGTACACTGAAGCTTTCTTT. It is translated as CASSQPTHRTYTEAFF.

This chain uses TRBV18 with TRBJ1-4; 8 bases agree with TRBD1. The J segment lost 3 bases and the V segment lost 5 bases, leaving 14 bases of the junction unmatched. CDR1 and CDR2 (germline): KGHSH, LQKENI. This CDR3 region has 18 residues. The CDR3 is CASSSRANRGTANEKLFF. The CDR3 bases are TGTGCCAGCTCATCAAGGGCCAACAGGGGGACGGCTAATGAAAAACTGTTTTTT.

The chain employs TRBV27 and TRBJ2-3; 7 bases line up with TRBD2. The germline V gene has CDR1 MNHEY and CDR2 SMNVEV (reference sequence). The CDR3 contains 16 residues. V shed 7 bases, J shed 8 bases, and the junction held 18 bases outside the gene matches. The CDR3 spells CASNPLALRGGGTQYF. The CDR3 bases are TGTGCCAGCAACCCTCTGGCCCTGAGGGGCGGGGGTACGCAGTATTTT.

The chain has TRBV4-1 and TRBJ1-1; D may be TRBD1 (5 bases). The CDR3 is made up of 13 amino acids. Germline V gene lookup returns CDR1 MGHRA and CDR2 YSYEKL. The germline V and J ends were trimmed by 1 base and 9 bases, with 12 bases remaining between them. CDR3 sequence reads: CASSQAGRGKAFF. As DNA, the CDR3 is TGCGCCAGCAGCCAAGCGGGTCGGGGGAAAGCTTTCTTT.

V usage is TRBV20-1 and J usage is TRBJ2-5; the D gene is possibly TRBD1 (8 bases). V was clipped by 3 bases and J by 6 bases, with 17 bases between them. Germline V gene sequence: CDR1 DFQATT, CDR2 SNEGSKA (reference sequence). The length of the CDR3 is 14 residues. CDR3 sequence (DNA): TGCAGTGCTAGTGAAACAGGGGGGGCAAAGACCCAGTACTTC. This translates into CSASETGGAKTQYF.

The sample holds one count of this clone. V gene TRBV25-1 combines with J gene TRBJ1-2, with 11 bases fitting TRBD1. Losses at the gene ends were 4 bases for V and 6 bases for J; bases not matched to a gene: 1. Germline CDR1 MGHDK, CDR2 SYGVNS. This CDR3 spans 13 amino acids. This CDR3 reads CASSADRGHGYTF. CDR3 sequence (DNA): TGTGCCAGCAGTGCGGACAGGGGGCATGGCTACACCTTC.

The genes are TRBV7-9 and TRBJ2-3; 7 positions match TRBD2. V trimming: 3 bases; J trimming: 3 bases; junction bases outside the gene matches: 3. CDR1 is SEHNR and CDR2 is FQNEAQ in the germline V gene (reference sequence). The CDR3 totals 14 residues. Written as DNA, the CDR3 is TGTGCCAGCAGCTTGTTCGGGGGGACAGATACGCAGTATTTT. Its translation is CASSLFGGTDTQYF. Supplemented by reference TRBV7-9 and TRBJ2-3, the full variable domain reads DTGVSQNPRHKITKRGQNVTFRCDPISEHNRLYWYRQTLGQGPEFLTYFQNEAQLEKSRLLSDRFSAERPKGSFSTLEIQRTEQGDSAMYLCASSLFGGTDTQYFGPGTRLTVL.

J is TRBJ1-2 and V is TRBV10-2; 7 positions agree with TRBD1. The CDR3 is 15 residues long. Trimming took 5 bases from V and 4 from J; bases not matched to a gene: 10. CDR1 is WSHSY, CDR2 SAAADI, per germline. CDR3 nucleotide sequence: TGCGCCAGCAGTCCGGGACAGCAGACGATCTATGGCTACACCTTC. Amino acid sequence: CASSPGQQTIYGYTF.

This clone occurred once. CDR3 amino acids: CAWRRTQNTEAFF. CDR3 in DNA: TGTGCCTGGAGAAGGACACAGAACACTGAAGCTTTCTTT. The genes are TRBV30 and TRBJ1-1; weak D call: TRBD1 (5 bases). There are 13 residues in the CDR3. Deletions cut 3 bases from V and 1 base from J, with 9 bases between. In germline, CDR1 is GTSNPN, CDR2 SVGIG (reference sequence).